These T cell receptor beta chains were read from a single sample in a study of cytomegalovirus exposure and HLA in healthy donors. Sequencing used immunoSEQ multiplex PCR; TCRdb keeps in-frame clones, though not all of them. The profile shows 140,000 to 150,000 clones, roughly 62% of them singletons. The material sequenced was PBMCs. The receptors here all came from a man between 60 and 75 years old in good health and CMV-seronegative. The CDR3 runs from the conserved cysteine through the conserved F or W. Each record gives: V gene, J gene, D gene, clone size, CDR3 DNA, CDR3 protein. A D gene is named only where the DNA matches it firmly. Not every row has a clone size; where given, it reads once, few, many or a size class.

v_gene: TRBV6-1; j_gene: TRBJ1-4; d_gene: -; abundance: -; CDR3nt: TGTGCCAGCAGTGAATCCCGTGCAACTAATGAAAAACTGTTTTTT; CDR3aa: CASSESRATNEKLFF
v_gene: TRBV7-3; j_gene: TRBJ2-7; d_gene: -; abundance: once; CDR3nt: TGTGCCAGCAGCCCCTCCTCGGGCTACGAGCAGTACTTC; CDR3aa: CASSPSSGYEQYF
v_gene: TRBV7-2; j_gene: TRBJ2-5; d_gene: TRBD2; abundance: few; CDR3nt: TGTGCCAGCAGCTTAACTAGCGGAGGGTACCAAGAGACCCAGTACTTC; CDR3aa: CASSLTSGGYQETQYF
v_gene: TRBV28; j_gene: TRBJ2-7; d_gene: TRBD2; abundance: -; CDR3nt: TGTGCCAGCATCGACCCTTCGGGGGGGACCTACGAGCAGTACTTC; CDR3aa: CASIDPSGGTYEQYF
v_gene: TRBV6-5; j_gene: TRBJ1-3; d_gene: -; abundance: -; CDR3nt: TGTGCCAGCAGAACCTCGGGGGTTAGAAGGAACACCATATATTTT; CDR3aa: CASRTSGVRRNTIYF
v_gene: TRBV27; j_gene: TRBJ2-7; d_gene: -; abundance: -; CDR3nt: TGTGCCAGCAGTCCCACCCGGACAGTGGCCTCCTACGAGCAGTACTTC; CDR3aa: CASSPTRTVASYEQYF
v_gene: TRBV13; j_gene: TRBJ2-1; d_gene: -; abundance: few; CDR3nt: TGTGCCAGCAGCTTAGTTCGCGGAGGGTACAATGAGCAGTTCTTC; CDR3aa: CASSLVRGGYNEQFF
v_gene: TRBV5-5; j_gene: TRBJ2-2; d_gene: TRBD1; abundance: -; CDR3nt: TGTGCCAGCAGCCTGACAGGGGGCACCGGGGAGCTGTTTTTT; CDR3aa: CASSLTGGTGELFF
v_gene: TRBV6-5; j_gene: TRBJ1-1; d_gene: TRBD1; abundance: few; CDR3nt: TGTGCCAGCAGTTACACACAGGGGGGTTTTGTTGAAGCTTTCTTT; CDR3aa: CASSYTQGGFVEAFF
v_gene: TRBV5-1; j_gene: TRBJ2-2; d_gene: TRBD1; abundance: -; CDR3nt: TGCGCCAGCAGCTTGAGACAGGGGAGCACCGGGGAGCTGTTTTTT; CDR3aa: CASSLRQGSTGELFF
v_gene: TRBV27; j_gene: TRBJ2-7; d_gene: -; abundance: -; CDR3nt: TGTGCCAGCAGTTACAACCCCAAGGTTGGACTCGAGCAGTACTTC; CDR3aa: CASSYNPKVGLEQYF
v_gene: TRBV10-3; j_gene: TRBJ1-5; d_gene: -; abundance: -; CDR3nt: TGTGCCATCAGTGAGTCCGCGGGGGCCGGCAATCAGCCCCAGCATTTT; CDR3aa: CAISESAGAGNQPQHF
v_gene: TRBV7-3; j_gene: TRBJ1-1; d_gene: -; abundance: -; CDR3nt: TGTGCCAGCAGCTTAAGGGGTTGGGGACTTCAACCCACTGAAGCTTTCTTT; CDR3aa: CASSLRGWGLQPTEAFF
v_gene: TRBV2; j_gene: TRBJ1-1; d_gene: -; abundance: -; CDR3nt: TGTGCCAGCAGTGTAAGACTTATGAACACTGAAGCTTTCTTT; CDR3aa: CASSVRLMNTEAFF
v_gene: TRBV5-1; j_gene: TRBJ1-4; d_gene: -; abundance: -; CDR3nt: TGCGCCAGCAGCTCTATCCCACCGGATGAAAAACTGTTTTTT; CDR3aa: CASSSIPPDEKLFF
v_gene: TRBV7-2; j_gene: TRBJ1-1; d_gene: -; abundance: -; CDR3nt: TGTGCCAGCAGCTTAGGGGGGGGGTCTGAAGCTTTCTTT; CDR3aa: CASSLGGGSEAFF
v_gene: TRBV19; j_gene: TRBJ2-7; d_gene: -; abundance: -; CDR3nt: TGTGCCAGTAGTATAGAAAGGGGCGGCGAGCAGTACTTC; CDR3aa: CASSIERGGEQYF
v_gene: TRBV29-1; j_gene: TRBJ2-7; d_gene: TRBD1; abundance: few; CDR3nt: TGCAGCGGCGAGTCTTCGACAGGGAATTCCTACGAGCAGTACTTC; CDR3aa: CSGESSTGNSYEQYF
v_gene: TRBV5-6; j_gene: TRBJ2-2; d_gene: -; abundance: -; CDR3nt: TGTGCCAGCAGCTTAAGGGCAAACACCGGGGAGCTGTTTTTT; CDR3aa: CASSLRANTGELFF
v_gene: TRBV6-4; j_gene: TRBJ2-1; d_gene: TRBD1; abundance: -; CDR3nt: TGTGCCAGCAGTGTAAGGGGGACAGGGATTATCAATGAGCAGTTCTTC; CDR3aa: CASSVRGTGIINEQFF
v_gene: TRBV9; j_gene: TRBJ2-1; d_gene: -; abundance: -; CDR3nt: TGTGCCAGCAGCGTAGAAGCGAGCCGCTCCTACAATGAGCAGTTCTTC; CDR3aa: CASSVEASRSYNEQFF
v_gene: TRBV5-6; j_gene: TRBJ2-7; d_gene: -; abundance: -; CDR3nt: TGTGCCAGCAGCTTTCAGGCAGGGGTAACCTACGAGCAGTACTTC; CDR3aa: CASSFQAGVTYEQYF
v_gene: TRBV5-4; j_gene: TRBJ2-3; d_gene: -; abundance: -; CDR3nt: TGTGCCAGCAGCTCACGCCTCTCTAGGGAGAGGGATACGCAGTATTTT; CDR3aa: CASSSRLSRERDTQYF
v_gene: TRBV15; j_gene: TRBJ2-3; d_gene: TRBD2; abundance: -; CDR3nt: TGTGCCACCAGCAGAGGTCAAGCGGGAGGCTTTAGCACAGATACGCAGTATTTT; CDR3aa: CATSRGQAGGFSTDTQYF
v_gene: TRBV7-9; j_gene: TRBJ2-7; d_gene: TRBD1; abundance: -; CDR3nt: TGTGCCAGCAGCCCGTTACAGGGGATGTCCTACGAGCAGTACTTC; CDR3aa: CASSPLQGMSYEQYF
v_gene: TRBV6-5; j_gene: TRBJ1-1; d_gene: -; abundance: -; CDR3nt: TGTGCCAGCAGGGAACAGAGGAACACTGAAGCTTTCTTT; CDR3aa: CASREQRNTEAFF
v_gene: TRBV7-8; j_gene: TRBJ2-2; d_gene: TRBD2; abundance: few; CDR3nt: TGTGCCAGCAGCTTAGGGACTAGCGGGAGAGACGGGGAGCTGTTTTTT; CDR3aa: CASSLGTSGRDGELFF
v_gene: TRBV30; j_gene: TRBJ1-2; d_gene: -; abundance: -; CDR3nt: TGTGCCTGGAGTGTACTGGGCAGCAGCTATGGCTACACCTTC; CDR3aa: CAWSVLGSSYGYTF
v_gene: TRBV6-5; j_gene: TRBJ2-7; d_gene: -; abundance: -; CDR3nt: TGTGCCAGCAGTTACTCGGTGACTAGTGGGCCCGAGCAGTACTTC; CDR3aa: CASSYSVTSGPEQYF
v_gene: TRBV28; j_gene: TRBJ2-3; d_gene: TRBD1; abundance: -; CDR3nt: TGTGCCAGCAGTCCGACAGGGGAGATTTTAACAGGCACAGATACGCAGTATTTT; CDR3aa: CASSPTGEILTGTDTQYF
v_gene: TRBV10-3; j_gene: TRBJ1-1; d_gene: -; abundance: -; CDR3nt: TGTGCCATCAGTTTAGGGGACACTGAAGCTTTCTTT; CDR3aa: CAISLGDTEAFF
v_gene: TRBV28; j_gene: TRBJ2-2; d_gene: -; abundance: once; CDR3nt: TGTGCCAGCAGTTTACCAGCGAGCGGGGAGCTGTTTTTT; CDR3aa: CASSLPASGELFF
v_gene: TRBV27; j_gene: TRBJ2-1; d_gene: TRBD2; abundance: -; CDR3nt: TGTGCCAGCAGTTTAAGAGCGGGGAGCTCCTACAATGAGCAGTTCTTC; CDR3aa: CASSLRAGSSYNEQFF
v_gene: TRBV5-1; j_gene: TRBJ1-4; d_gene: TRBD1; abundance: few; CDR3nt: TGCGCCAGCAGCTTGGCCGGGACAGGGGGGTCGGTAGAGGAAAAACTGTTTTTT; CDR3aa: CASSLAGTGGSVEEKLFF
v_gene: TRBV6-1; j_gene: TRBJ1-1; d_gene: -; abundance: once; CDR3nt: TGTGCCAGCAGTTTTTTACGGGAGAACACTGAAGCTTTCTTT; CDR3aa: CASSFLRENTEAFF
v_gene: TRBV6-5; j_gene: TRBJ2-5; d_gene: TRBD1; abundance: -; CDR3nt: TGTGCCAGCAGTTGGCGGACAGGGGAAATGGAAGAGACCCAGTACTTC; CDR3aa: CASSWRTGEMEETQYF
v_gene: TRBV5-1; j_gene: TRBJ2-3; d_gene: TRBD1; abundance: -; CDR3nt: TGCGCCAGCACCCGACAGGGAGTCACAGATACGCAGTATTTT; CDR3aa: CASTRQGVTDTQYF
v_gene: TRBV10-3; j_gene: TRBJ2-1; d_gene: TRBD1; abundance: -; CDR3nt: TGTGCCATCAGTGAGTCACGGGACAGGGGGAATGAGCAGTTCTTC; CDR3aa: CAISESRDRGNEQFF
v_gene: TRBV29-1; j_gene: TRBJ2-1; d_gene: -; abundance: -; CDR3nt: TGCAGCGGTCGAGAGGAAGGTGAGCAGTTCTTC; CDR3aa: CSGREEGEQFF
v_gene: TRBV11-3; j_gene: TRBJ2-1; d_gene: -; abundance: -; CDR3nt: TGTGCCAGCAGCTTACCCCGGGCGGGGCGCAACAATGAGCAGTTCTTC; CDR3aa: CASSLPRAGRNNEQFF